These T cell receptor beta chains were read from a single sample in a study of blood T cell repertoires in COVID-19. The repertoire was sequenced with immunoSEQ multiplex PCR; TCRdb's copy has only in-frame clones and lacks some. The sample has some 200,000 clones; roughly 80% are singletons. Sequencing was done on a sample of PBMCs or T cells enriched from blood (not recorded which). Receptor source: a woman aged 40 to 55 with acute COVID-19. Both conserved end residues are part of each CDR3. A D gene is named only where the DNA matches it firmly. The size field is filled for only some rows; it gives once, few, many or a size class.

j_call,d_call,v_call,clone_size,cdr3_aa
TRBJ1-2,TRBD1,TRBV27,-,CASSPRQGRHGYTF
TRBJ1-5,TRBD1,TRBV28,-,CASTTGGFQPQHF
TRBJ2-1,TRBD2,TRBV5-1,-,CASSSGLAGTTLDEQFF
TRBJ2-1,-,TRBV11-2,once,CATSHSSGSSYNEQFF
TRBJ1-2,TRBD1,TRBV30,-,CAWSTGGRHGYTF
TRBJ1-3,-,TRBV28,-,CASSMDSSGNTIYF
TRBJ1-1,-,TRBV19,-,CASSKPGRSGAEAFF
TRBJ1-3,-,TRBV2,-,CASSKRGGTVGNTIYF
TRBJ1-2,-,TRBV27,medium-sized,CASSVTGYYGYTF
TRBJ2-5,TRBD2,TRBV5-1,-,CASSFRTSGFQETQYF
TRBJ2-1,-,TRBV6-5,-,CANSNRDKPYNEQFF
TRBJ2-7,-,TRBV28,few,CASSLGGGYKSSYEQYF
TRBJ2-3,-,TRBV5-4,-,CASSPRVAGTDTQYF
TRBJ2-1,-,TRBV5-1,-,CASSVGQYNEQFF
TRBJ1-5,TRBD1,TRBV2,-,CASSDRGGSQPQHF
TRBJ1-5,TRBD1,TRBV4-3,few,CASSQDLWGDRGPQHF
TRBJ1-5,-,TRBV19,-,CASSIFGTGGNQPQHF
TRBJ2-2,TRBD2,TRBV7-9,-,CASRINSGTSGGGTGELFF